The 25 T cell receptor beta chains reported below all come from one sample, sequenced in a study of T cell repertoires in aging, cancer and after chemotherapy. Peripheral blood genomic DNA, not sorted cells or RNA, was the template. Rearranged V-D-J TRB sequences were amplified with a mixed TRB-A/B primer pool. TCRdb redid the calling of the multiplex PCR reads with MiXCR, one entry per CDR3 protein. The sample records some 2,500 distinct CDR3 sequences, 30% to 40% being singletons. Material for sequencing was blood. Receptors were obtained from a human donor with a solid tumor.

This clonotype was picked up a small number of times. The V gene is TRBV6-5, the J gene TRBJ1-6; weak D call: TRBD1 (5 bases). Germline assignment: CDR1 MNHEY and CDR2 SVGAGI. CDR3 length: 17 residues. V lost 5 bases and J lost 0, with 14 bases in between. CDR3 in amino acids: CASSEVGGSSYNSPLHF. The CDR3 bases are TGTGCCAGCAGTGAAGTTGGGGGAAGCTCCTATAATTCACCCCTCCACTTT.

The V and J genes are TRBV6-5 and TRBJ2-3; D uncertain. The CDR3 length is 14 residues. Germline CDR1 reads MNHEY; CDR2 reads SVGAGI. Trimming took 0 bases from V and 0 from J, leaving 4 bases between them. The CDR3 loop reads CASSYSASTDTQYF. CDR3 nucleotides: TGTGCCAGCAGTTACTCGGCTAGCACAGATACGCAGTATTTT.

This clonotype qualifies as large. The chain recombines TRBV6-5 with TRBJ2-7, with D unclear. The germline V gene has CDR1 MNHEY and CDR2 SVGAGI. This CDR3 is 15 amino acids long. V was cut by 0 bases and J by 2 bases, with 11 bases left in between. CDR3 in DNA: TGTGCCAGCAGTTACTCTTGGCTGCGGACCTACGAGCAGTACTTC. This codes for CASSYSWLRTYEQYF.

The chain joins TRBV6-5 to TRBJ1-5; 12 nucleotides align to TRBD1. The J segment lost 2 bases and the V segment lost 6 bases, leaving 8 bases of the junction unmatched. This CDR3 is 17 amino acids long. Germline loops: CDR1 MNHEY, CDR2 SVGAGI. CDR3 sequence: CASSPGQGAQGNQPQHF. The CDR3 DNA is TGTGCCAGCAGCCCGGGACAGGGGGCGCAGGGCAATCAGCCCCAGCATTTT.

This clonotype came up a few times. This may come from a read error, since a much larger clone is one base off. This chain connects TRBV6-5 to TRBJ1-1; no firm D call. Germline lookup yields CDR1 MNHEY and CDR2 SVGAGI. V gave up 3 bases and J gave up 9 bases, with 17 bases separating them. The CDR3 is 14 amino acids. This CDR3 is CASSYSSSRVKAFF. CDR3 nucleotide sequence: TGTGCCAGCAGTTATTCATCTAGTAGAGTTAAAGCTTTCTTT.

The chain links TRBV10-2 to TRBJ2-2, with D possibly matching TRBD2 (5 bases). Trimming took off 3 bases at V and 6 bases at J, with 11 bases between the two ends. The CDR3 sequence is 14 residues long. CDR1 is WSHSY and CDR2 is SAAADI in the germline V gene. The CDR3 loop is CASSDRLRAGELFF. As DNA, the CDR3 is TGCGCCAGCAGTGATAGGTTGCGGGCCGGGGAGCTGTTTTTT.

This chain connects TRBV12-3 or TRBV12-4 to TRBJ1-3, with D perhaps TRBD1 (5 bases). Trimming shortened V by 6 bases and J by 1 base, and 13 bases separated the two germline ends. This CDR3 is built from 15 residues. The CDR3 reads CASRPAGISGNTIYF. The CDR3, as DNA: TGTGCCAGCAGACCCGCAGGGATTTCTGGAAACACCATATATTTT.

This clonotype counts as medium-sized. The J gene is TRBJ1-2, the V gene TRBV7-2; 7 positions agree with TRBD1. Looked up from germline, CDR1 is SGHTA and CDR2 is FQGNSA. The CDR3 sequence is 15 residues long. Trimming cost V 3 bases and J 2 bases; bases outside gene matches: 6. The CDR3 sequence: CASSFGVTGNYGYTF. DNA for the CDR3: TGTGCCAGCAGCTTCGGAGTGACAGGGAACTATGGCTACACCTTC.

The chain couples TRBV4-1 to TRBJ2-5, with TRBD1 identical over 7 bases. V trimming: 3 bases; J trimming: 3 bases; junction bases outside the gene matches: 7. CDR3 length: 15 amino acids. Germline CDR1 MGHRA, CDR2 YSYEKL. The CDR3: CASSQSGQWEETQYF. The CDR3 nucleotides are TGCGCCAGCAGCCAGTCGGGACAGTGGGAAGAGACCCAGTACTTC.

The chain carries TRBV19 and TRBJ1-5; D is possibly TRBD1 (5 bases). This CDR3 is built from 14 residues. Germline lookup yields CDR1 LNHDA and CDR2 SQIVND (reference sequence). The ends were cut back, 3 bases at V and 8 bases at J, with 14 bases in the middle. The CDR3 loop is CASSIQDIREPQHF. The DNA of the CDR3 is TGTGCCAGTAGTATTCAGGACATCCGGGAGCCCCAGCATTTT.

With respect to this clonotype: The junction shows a germline mismatch at one end, possibly a read error. The gene calls are TRBV24-1 and TRBJ2-5; 7 nucleotides agree with TRBD1. The CDR3 runs 13 residues. CDR1 is KGHDR and CDR2 is SFDVKD in the germline V gene. CDR3 protein: CATSDYRGQTLYF. In DNA form, the CDR3 reads TGTGCCACCAGTGACTACAGGGGCCAGACCCTGTACTTC.

The chain carries TRBV6-5 and TRBJ2-7, with TRBD2 matching 7 bases. The CDR3 runs 16 residues. J gave up 2 bases and V 6 bases, and 13 bases lay outside the gene matches. Germline V gene lookup returns CDR1 MNHEY and CDR2 SVGAGI. CDR3: CASSLGETSWPYEQYF. The CDR3 DNA sequence: TGTGCCAGCAGCTTAGGAGAGACTAGCTGGCCCTACGAGCAGTACTTC.

Judged by abundance, this clonotype is medium-sized. This chain joins TRBV7-2 and TRBJ2-1; the match to TRBD1 covers 10 bases. This CDR3 is 14 amino acids long. V dropped 3 bases and J dropped 6; count of bases not matched to a gene: 2. The V gene's germline CDR1 is SGHTA and CDR2 FQGNSA. The CDR3 here is CASSFRQGANEQFF. The CDR3, as DNA: TGTGCCAGCAGCTTTCGACAGGGGGCCAATGAGCAGTTCTTC.

This clonotype is classed as medium-sized. This chain uses TRBV6-5 with TRBJ1-5, with 11 positions matching TRBD1. CDR3 length equals 14 residues. Losses at the gene ends were 6 bases for V and 6 bases for J; bases not matched to a gene: 4. The germline V gene has CDR1 MNHEY and CDR2 SVGAGI. CDR3: CASSGDRGGQPQHF. For the CDR3, the DNA is TGTGCCAGCAGCGGGGACAGGGGGGGTCAGCCCCAGCATTTT.

A word on this clonotype: A single base separates this from a much larger clone, so it may be a read error. The J gene is TRBJ1-5, the V gene TRBV29-1; TRBD1 might be the D (5 bases). The CDR3 extends over 12 amino acids. Looked up from germline, CDR1 is SQVTM and CDR2 is ANQGSEA. V lost 6 bases and J lost 2, with 8 bases in between. The CDR3 nucleotides are TGCAGCGTCCGACAGTGCAATCAGCCCCAGCATTTT. It is translated as CSVRQCNQPQHF.

Only a few counts were recorded for this clonotype. The chain carries TRBV18 and TRBJ1-6; tentatively, D is TRBD1 (5 bases). Trimming shortened V by 2 bases and J by 6 bases, and 11 bases separated the two germline ends. CDR1 and CDR2 from the germline V gene are KGHSH and LQKENI. CDR3 size: 15 residues. CDR3 DNA: TGTGCCAGCTCACCAACTGAGGGGTTTAATTCACCCCTCCACTTT. It translates to CASSPTEGFNSPLHF.

The chain carries TRBV12-3 or TRBV12-4 and TRBJ2-7; 9 bases agree with TRBD1. The CDR3 is 14 residues long. V lost 5 bases to trimming and J lost 3 bases; unmatched junction nucleotides: 5. This CDR3 is CASSPRQGVYEQYF. The CDR3 DNA follows: TGTGCCAGCAGTCCACGACAGGGGGTCTACGAGCAGTACTTC.

The rearrangement links TRBV7-9 to TRBJ1-1; D gene uncertain. The germline CDR1 and CDR2 sequences are SEHNR and FQNEAQ (reference sequence). V was trimmed by 0 bases and J by 5 bases, leaving 13 bases between them. The CDR3 has 15 amino acids. CDR3 amino acids: CASSLAESRVTEAFF. CDR3 DNA sequence: TGTGCCAGCAGCTTAGCCGAGTCGAGGGTTACTGAAGCTTTCTTT.

The chain recombines TRBV6-5 with TRBJ1-1, with 9 bases fitting TRBD1. The length of the CDR3 is 17 residues. Germline CDR1 MNHEY, CDR2 SVGAGI. V lost 2 bases to trimming and J lost 6 bases; unmatched junction nucleotides: 13. This chain's CDR3 is CASSYDRTGAKRAEAFF. For the CDR3, the DNA is TGTGCCAGCAGTTACGATAGGACAGGGGCGAAGAGGGCTGAAGCTTTCTTT.

The CDR3 region has the DNA TGTGCCAGCAGCCCCTTCTGGGGCGAGCAGTACTTC. Its protein is CASSPFWGEQYF. The J gene is TRBJ2-7, the V gene TRBV12-3 or TRBV12-4; D gene unclear. The CDR3 covers 12 residues. With 6 bases removed from V and 6 bases from J, the gap between germline ends came to 12 bases.

The chain is built from TRBV7-9 and TRBJ2-1; 7 bases agree with TRBD2. Germline-derived CDR1 and CDR2 are SEHNR and FQNEAQ (reference sequence). The CDR3 length is 13 residues. V trimming: 6 bases; J trimming: 3 bases; junction bases outside the gene matches: 2. The CDR3: CASSRDYYNEQFF. The CDR3 nucleotides read TGTGCCAGCAGTCGGGACTACTACAATGAGCAGTTCTTC.

This clonotype has just a few counts. The chain combines TRBV6-6 with TRBJ1-5; D not resolved. Per germline, CDR1 MNHNY and CDR2 SVGAGI (reference sequence). Trimming took off 1 base at V and 1 base at J, with 5 bases between the two ends. This CDR3 has 14 residues. The CDR3 protein is CASSYLGSNQPQHF. The DNA for the CDR3 is TGTGCCAGCAGTTACTTAGGGAGCAATCAGCCCCAGCATTTT.

The V call is TRBV5-6, the J call TRBJ2-3, with D possibly TRBD2 on 6 matching bases. V lost 0 bases and J 2 bases, leaving 10 bases between the germline ends. Germline CDR1 SGHDT, CDR2 YYEEEE. The CDR3 extends over 15 amino acids. The CDR3 protein is CASSLVRGFTDTQYF. The CDR3 DNA reads TGTGCCAGCAGCTTGGTTCGGGGGTTCACAGATACGCAGTATTTT. Looking up the rest from reference TRBV5-6 and TRBJ2-3 gives the full variable domain: DAGVTQSPTHLIKTRGQQVTLRCSPKSGHDTVSWYQQALGQGPQFIFQYYEEEERQRGNFPDRFSGHQFPNYSSELNVNALLLGDSALYLCASSLVRGFTDTQYFGPGTRLTVL.

The chain carries TRBV19 and TRBJ2-2; 10 nucleotides match TRBD2. Germline V gene lookup returns CDR1 LNHDA and CDR2 SQIVND (reference sequence). J was trimmed by 6 bases and V by 5 bases; bases with no gene match: 9. The CDR3 contains 16 residues. CDR3 sequence reads: CASSLRSGGAPGELFF. The CDR3 region has the DNA TGTGCCAGTAGTCTGAGGAGCGGGGGGGCCCCCGGGGAGCTGTTTTTT. The whole variable domain, remainder taken from reference TRBV19 and TRBJ2-2, is DGGITQSPKYLFRKEGQNVTLSCEQNLNHDAMYWYRQDPGQGLRLIYYSQIVNDFQKGDIAEGYSVSREKKESFPLTVTSAQKNPTAFYLCASSLRSGGAPGELFFGEGSRLTVL.

By share, this clonotype ranks as medium-sized. The V gene is TRBV30, the J gene TRBJ1-2, with D tentatively TRBD1 (5 bases). V was shortened by 5 bases and J by 2 bases, with 12 bases between the two germline ends. This CDR3 is 13 amino acids long. Germline V gene sequence: CDR1 GTSNPN, CDR2 SVGIG (reference sequence). The CDR3 sequence: CAWVGTVNYGYTF. CDR3 in DNA: TGTGCCTGGGTCGGGACTGTGAACTATGGCTACACCTTC.